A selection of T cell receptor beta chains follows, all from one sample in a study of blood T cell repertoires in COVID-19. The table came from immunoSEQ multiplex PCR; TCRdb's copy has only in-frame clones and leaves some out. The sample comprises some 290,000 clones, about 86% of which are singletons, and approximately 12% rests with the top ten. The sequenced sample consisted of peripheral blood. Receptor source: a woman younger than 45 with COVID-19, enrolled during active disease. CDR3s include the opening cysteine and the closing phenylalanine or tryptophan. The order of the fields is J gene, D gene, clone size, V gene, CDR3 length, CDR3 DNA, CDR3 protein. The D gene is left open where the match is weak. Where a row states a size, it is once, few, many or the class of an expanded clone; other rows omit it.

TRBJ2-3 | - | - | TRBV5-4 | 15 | TGTGCCAGCAGCTTGGGGTCAGTGGTAACAGATACGCAGTATTTT | CASSLGSVVTDTQYF
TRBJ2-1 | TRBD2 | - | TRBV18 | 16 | TGTGCCAGCTCACCACCCCGGGGGGGCCGATACAATGAGCAGTTCTTC | CASSPPRGGRYNEQFF
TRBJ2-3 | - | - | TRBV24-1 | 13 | TGTGCCACCAGTCGGGAGAGGGGAGATACGCAGTATTTT | CATSRERGDTQYF
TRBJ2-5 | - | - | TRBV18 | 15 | TGTGCCAGCTCACCACCTTTCCCAGGCCAAGAGACCCAGTACTTC | CASSPPFPGQETQYF
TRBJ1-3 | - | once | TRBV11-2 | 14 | TGTGCCAGCAGCTTAGATCGCCGGGGGAACACCATATATTTT | CASSLDRRGNTIYF
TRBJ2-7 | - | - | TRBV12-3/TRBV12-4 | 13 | TGTGCCAGCAGTTTAGCGGGAAGCGGGGAGCAGTACTTC | CASSLAGSGEQYF
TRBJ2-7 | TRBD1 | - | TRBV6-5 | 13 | TGTGCCAGCCGGCGCCGGGACAGCTACGAGCAGTACTTC | CASRRRDSYEQYF
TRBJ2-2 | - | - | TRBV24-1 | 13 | TGTGCCACCAGTGGTTCTAACACCGGGGAGCTGTTTTTT | CATSGSNTGELFF
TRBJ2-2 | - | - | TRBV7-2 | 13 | TGTGCCAGCAGACAGGCGCCCCCCGGGGAGCTGTTTTTT | CASRQAPPGELFF
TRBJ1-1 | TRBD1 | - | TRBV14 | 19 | TGTGCCAGCAGCCAGGGTGGGGACAGGGGGAGAGGATGGAACACTGAAGCTTTCTTT | CASSQGGDRGRGWNTEAFF
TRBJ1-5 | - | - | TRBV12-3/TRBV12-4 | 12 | TGTGCCAGCAGTTCCGACCTTCGGGCCCAGCATTTT | CASSSDLRAQHF
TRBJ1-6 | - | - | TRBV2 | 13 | TGTGCCAGCAAGTGGCAGGGTAATTCACCCCTCCACTTT | CASKWQGNSPLHF
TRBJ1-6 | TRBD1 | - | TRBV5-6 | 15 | TGTGCCAGCAGCTTAAACAGGGGGCAAGGTTCACCCCTCCACTTT | CASSLNRGQGSPLHF
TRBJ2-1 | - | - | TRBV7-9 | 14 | TGTGCCAGCAGCCCTCAACGGGATCTCGATGAGCAGTTCTTC | CASSPQRDLDEQFF
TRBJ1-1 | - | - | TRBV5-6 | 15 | TGTGCCAGCAGCCTATTAACCGACAGGAACACTGAAGCTTTCTTT | CASSLLTDRNTEAFF
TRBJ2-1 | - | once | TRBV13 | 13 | TGTGCCAGCAGCCGCCCGGGCGGGAATGAGCAGTTCTTC | CASSRPGGNEQFF
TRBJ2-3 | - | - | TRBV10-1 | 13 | TGCGCCAGCAGTGGACTTCTCACAGATACGCAGTATTTT | CASSGLLTDTQYF
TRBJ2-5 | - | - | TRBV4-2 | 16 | TGTGCCAGCAGCCAAGAGAGAACGGGGGGCTGGGGGACCCAGTACTTC | CASSQERTGGWGTQYF
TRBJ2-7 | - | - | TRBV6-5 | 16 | TGTGCCAGCAGTTTCGACTCCGCTCATAACTCCTACGAGCAGTACTTC | CASSFDSAHNSYEQYF
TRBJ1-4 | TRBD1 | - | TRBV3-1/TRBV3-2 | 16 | TGTGCCAGCGAGCCCACCACTGGACAGGCGGGTGAAAAACTGTTTTTT | CASEPTTGQAGEKLFF
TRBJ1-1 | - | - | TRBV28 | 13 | TGTGCCAGTTCCTGGGGGCGGGGGCTTGAAGCTTTCTTT | CASSWGRGLEAFF
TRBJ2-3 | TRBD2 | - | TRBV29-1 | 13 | TGCTCCACCGGGCGGGGGGCATCAGATACGCAGTATTTT | CSTGRGASDTQYF
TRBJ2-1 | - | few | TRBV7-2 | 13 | TGTGCCAGCAGCTTAGGCCACGGGGATGAGCAGTTCTTC | CASSLGHGDEQFF
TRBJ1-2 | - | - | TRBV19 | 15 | TGTGCCAGTAGTACTAACAGGGTGAACAACTATGGCTACACCTTC | CASSTNRVNNYGYTF
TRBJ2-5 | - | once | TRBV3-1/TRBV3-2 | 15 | TGTGCCAGCAGCCAAGAGAGGAACCGTCAAGAGACCCAGTACTTC | CASSQERNRQETQYF
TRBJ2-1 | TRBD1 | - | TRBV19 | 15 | TGTGCCAGTAGTTTGAGGACAGGGGTTTACAATGAGCAGTTCTTC | CASSLRTGVYNEQFF
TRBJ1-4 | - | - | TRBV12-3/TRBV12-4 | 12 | TGTGCCAGCTCCACAGACAGCGAAAAACTGTTTTTT | CASSTDSEKLFF
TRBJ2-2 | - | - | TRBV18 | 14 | TGTGCCAGCTCACCCCTCGGGGTCGGCGGGGAGCTGTTTTTT | CASSPLGVGGELFF
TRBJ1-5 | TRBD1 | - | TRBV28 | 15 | TGTGCCAGCATTCCGGACAGGGTCAGGGGTCAGCCCCAGCATTTT | CASIPDRVRGQPQHF
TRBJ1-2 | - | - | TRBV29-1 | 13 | TGCAGCGTTGAAGATTCGGGGGACTATGGCTACACCTTC | CSVEDSGDYGYTF
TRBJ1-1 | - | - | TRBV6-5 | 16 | TGTGCCAGCAGTTACTTGAGGGAGGGCATGAACACTGAAGCTTTCTTT | CASSYLREGMNTEAFF
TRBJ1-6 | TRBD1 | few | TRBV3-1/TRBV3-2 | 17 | TGTGCCAGCAGCCAGGCTGGGACAGGGGGAGGGAATTCACCCCTCCACTTT | CASSQAGTGGGNSPLHF
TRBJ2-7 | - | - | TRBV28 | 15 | TGTGCCAGCAGGGTGACGGGTTTCGTCTCCTACGAGCAGTACTTC | CASRVTGFVSYEQYF
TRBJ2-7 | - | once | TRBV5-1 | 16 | TGCGCCAGCAGTAGGGGGTCGGGCCTACAAGGTAGCGAGCAGTACTTC | CASSRGSGLQGSEQYF
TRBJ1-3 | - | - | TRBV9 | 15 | TGTGCCAGCAGCGTAGACGCAGGCACTGGAAACACCATATATTTT | CASSVDAGTGNTIYF
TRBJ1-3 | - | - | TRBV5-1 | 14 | TGCGCCAGCAGCCCTCAGGTCTCTGGAAACACCATATATTTT | CASSPQVSGNTIYF
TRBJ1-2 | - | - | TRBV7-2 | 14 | TGTGCCAGCAGCTTACAAGACAGCAACTATGGCTACACCTTC | CASSLQDSNYGYTF
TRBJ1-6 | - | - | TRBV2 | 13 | TGTGCCAGCAGTGGCAGGGTGGGCCCCCCCCTCCACTTT | CASSGRVGPPLHF
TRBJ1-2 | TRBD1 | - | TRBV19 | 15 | TGTGCCAGTAGTATAGATGGCAGACAGGGGCATGGCTACACCTTC | CASSIDGRQGHGYTF
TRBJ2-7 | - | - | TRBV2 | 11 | TGTGCCAGCAGCCAAATCTACGAGCAGTACTTC | CASSQIYEQYF
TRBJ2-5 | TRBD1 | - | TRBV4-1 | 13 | TGCGCCAGCAGCCGAGGGGGCGCGGAGACCCAGTACTTC | CASSRGGAETQYF
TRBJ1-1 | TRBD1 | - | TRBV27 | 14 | TGTGCCAGCAGTCGACAGGGACGGGAAGCTGAAGCTTTCTTT | CASSRQGREAEAFF
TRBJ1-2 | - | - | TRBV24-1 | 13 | TGTGCCACCAGTGAGTCGGAGGGGAATGGCTACACCTTC | CATSESEGNGYTF
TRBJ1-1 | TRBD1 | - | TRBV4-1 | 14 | TGCGCCAGCAGCCAGGGACAGGGGGGCACTGAAGCTTTCTTT | CASSQGQGGTEAFF
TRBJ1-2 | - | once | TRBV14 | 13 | TGTGCCAGCAGACTTACAGGGATCTATGGCTACACCTTC | CASRLTGIYGYTF
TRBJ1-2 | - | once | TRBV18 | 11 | TGTGCCAGCTCACCCCGTTATGGCTACACCTTC | CASSPRYGYTF